One and the same sample provided the 15 T cell receptor beta chains below, sequenced in a study of blood T cell repertoires in COVID-19. Some clones are missing from TCRdb's copy, which holds only in-frame ones; the method was immunoSEQ multiplex PCR. Here the sample spans 120,000 to 150,000 clones, 88% being singletons. Material for sequencing was PBMCs or T cells enriched from blood (not recorded which). The source of these receptors is a woman in her twenties or thirties with acute COVID-19.

The chain recombines TRBV7-2 with TRBJ2-1; maybe TRBD2 (6 bases). CDR3 length: 12 amino acids. CDR1 and CDR2 from the germline V gene are SGHTA and FQGNSA. Trimming took off 2 bases at V and 13 bases at J, with 12 bases between the two ends. In nucleotides, the CDR3 is TGTGCCAGCAGCTTATTCCGGGGAGGACAGTTCTTC. This codes for CASSLFRGGQFF.

The chain joins TRBV7-9 to TRBJ1-3, with D possibly TRBD1 on 5 matching bases. Trimming cost V 1 base and J 0 bases, with 19 bases left between them. In germline, CDR1 is SEHNR, CDR2 FQNEAQ (reference sequence). This CDR3 is built from 19 residues. The CDR3 DNA sequence: TGTGCCAGCAGCTTAGGACCCTCGGGACTCCTGAGCTCTGGAAACACCATATATTTT. Protein: CASSLGPSGLLSSGNTIYF. The complete variable domain, with remaining parts taken from reference TRBV7-9 and TRBJ1-3, reads DTGVSQNPRHKITKRGQNVTFRCDPISEHNRLYWYRQTLGQGPEFLTYFQNEAQLEKSRLLSDRFSAERPKGSFSTLEIQRTEQGDSAMYLCASSLGPSGLLSSGNTIYFGEGSWLTVV.

This chain joins TRBV4-3 and TRBJ2-7, with D tentatively TRBD2 (7 bases). Germline-derived CDR1 and CDR2 are LGHNA and YSLEER. V was cut by 0 bases and J by 4 bases, with 16 bases left in between. This CDR3 region has 16 residues. The CDR3 here is CASSQDRAGRGYEQYF. Here the CDR3 DNA reads TGCGCCAGCAGCCAAGATCGGGCAGGGAGGGGGTACGAGCAGTACTTC.

This rearrangement joins TRBV5-1 to TRBJ2-3; 9 bases are shared with TRBD2. The CDR3 is 16 amino acids. Losses at the gene ends were 4 bases for V and 0 bases for J; bases not matched to a gene: 6. Per the germline V gene, CDR1 is SGHRS and CDR2 is YFSETQ. The CDR3 DNA reads as TGCGCCAGCAGCCCCCTAGCGGGGCGGAGCACAGATACGCAGTATTTT. Protein sequence: CASSPLAGRSTDTQYF.

The rearrangement uses TRBV4-1 and TRBJ1-2, with D possibly being TRBD1 (5 bases). Trimming removed 0 bases at V and 6 bases at J, with 17 bases between. The length of the CDR3 is 16 residues. CDR1 MGHRA and CDR2 YSYEKL come from the germline V gene. The CDR3 nucleotides read TGCGCCAGCAGCCAAGAAGTGTCCGGACAAGGACATGGCTACACCTTC. Its translation: CASSQEVSGQGHGYTF.

The rearrangement joins TRBV5-1 to TRBJ2-3; 7 bases line up with TRBD1. V gave up 4 bases and J gave up 0 bases; unmatched junction bases: 2. This CDR3 is 14 amino acids long. The germline V gene has CDR1 SGHRS and CDR2 YFSETQ. CDR3 DNA sequence: TGCGCCAGCAGCGGGACAGTTAGCACAGATACGCAGTATTTT. Translation gives CASSGTVSTDTQYF.

This chain uses TRBV19 with TRBJ2-3; no clear D gene. The length of the CDR3 is 14 residues. Germline V gene data show CDR1 as LNHDA and CDR2 as SQIVND (reference sequence). Deletions cut 5 bases from V and 6 bases from J, with 15 bases between. CDR3 DNA: TGTGCCAGTAGTCCCCGGGTTCCAGACGATACGCAGTATTTT. Encoded protein: CASSPRVPDDTQYF. Based on the CDR3 plus reference TRBV19 and TRBJ2-3, the full variable domain is DGGITQSPKYLFRKEGQNVTLSCEQNLNHDAMYWYRQDPGQGLRLIYYSQIVNDFQKGDIAEGYSVSREKKESFPLTVTSAQKNPTAFYLCASSPRVPDDTQYFGPGTRLTVL.

This rearrangement joins TRBV5-1 to TRBJ2-2; 12 bases line up with TRBD2. J lost 4 bases, V lost 3 bases, and 4 bases had no gene match. There are 16 residues in the CDR3. CDR1 is SGHRS and CDR2 is YFSETQ in the germline V gene. CDR3 region: CASSWPSGRATGELFF. The CDR3 DNA follows: TGCGCCAGCAGCTGGCCTAGCGGGAGGGCCACCGGGGAGCTGTTTTTT.

This chain connects TRBV5-4 to TRBJ2-2, with a possible D match to TRBD1 (6 bases). Germline V CDR1 and CDR2: SGHNT, YYREEE (reference sequence). Deletions cut 0 bases from V and 6 bases from J, with 18 bases between. CDR3 length: 17 amino acids. The CDR3 here is CASSLGGHSNSAGELFF. The CDR3 DNA is TGTGCCAGCAGCTTGGGGGGACATTCTAACTCGGCCGGGGAGCTGTTTTTT.

The chain couples TRBV7-9 to TRBJ1-1; D is unresolved. The V end lost 3 bases, the J end lost 6 bases, and 5 bases lay between the germline ends. Germline CDR1 SEHNR, CDR2 FQNEAQ (reference sequence). The CDR3 runs 11 residues. The CDR3 here is CASSFSSEAFF. As DNA, the CDR3 is TGTGCCAGCAGCTTTTCCTCTGAAGCTTTCTTT.

This clone was counted a few times. The genes are TRBV6-5 and TRBJ2-7, with TRBD1 matching over 9 bases. J was trimmed by 1 base and V by 7 bases; bases with no gene match: 2. Germline V gene lookup returns CDR1 MNHEY and CDR2 SVGAGI. The CDR3 is made up of 13 amino acids. The CDR3 DNA is TGTGCCAGCAAGGACAGGGGATCCTACGAGCAGTACTTC. It encodes CASKDRGSYEQYF.

The rearrangement joins TRBV27 to TRBJ2-7; 7 bases are shared with TRBD2. Looked up from germline, CDR1 is MNHEY and CDR2 is SMNVEV (reference sequence). Trimming at V came to 8 bases and at J to 4 bases, leaving 17 bases not matched to a gene. This CDR3 comprises 16 residues. Here the CDR3 reads CASGSLVAGARYEQYF. The CDR3 DNA follows: TGTGCCAGCGGATCCTTGGTGGCGGGAGCCAGATACGAGCAGTACTTC.

This rearrangement joins TRBV24-1 to TRBJ2-5; 15 nucleotides match TRBD2. The CDR3 loop spans 15 amino acids. The ends lost 9 bases at V and 5 bases at J; junction bases unmatched: 6. In germline, CDR1 is KGHDR, CDR2 SFDVKD. The CDR3 is CATGTSGRLYETQYF. In DNA form, the CDR3 reads TGTGCCACCGGGACTAGCGGGAGGTTATACGAGACCCAGTACTTC.

V and J are TRBV27 and TRBJ1-1; TRBD1 matches at 7 bases. The CDR3 is 14 residues long. CDR1 MNHEY and CDR2 SMNVEV come from the germline V gene (reference sequence). J lost 1 base, V lost 3 bases, and 2 bases had no gene match. In DNA form, the CDR3 reads TGTGCCAGCAGTTTGGGGACAGCGAACACTGAAGCTTTCTTT. Its protein product is CASSLGTANTEAFF.

The chain joins TRBV27 to TRBJ1-6; D is uncertain. In germline, CDR1 is MNHEY, CDR2 SMNVEV (reference sequence). This CDR3 is 15 amino acids long. Trimming stripped 4 bases from V and 7 bases from J, with 14 bases between. The CDR3 sequence is CASSSPAGENSPLHF. CDR3 bases: TGTGCCAGCAGTTCCCCGGCTGGGGAGAATTCACCCCTCCACTTT.